The rows below give T cell receptor beta chains drawn from one sample of a study of blood T cell repertoires in COVID-19. TCRdb's copy holds only in-frame clones and misses some; the assay was immunoSEQ multiplex PCR. The sample shows about 250,000 clones, about 89% of them seen only once. Sequenced material: peripheral blood. These receptors were collected from a woman aged 55-70 years who had recovered from COVID-19. Both conserved end residues are part of each CDR3.

v_gene: TRBV5-1
CDR3aa: CASRRSGGSYSDTQYF

v_gene: TRBV9
CDR3aa: CASSGRLGIGELFF

v_gene: TRBV28
CDR3aa: CASTAGDRVTEAFF

v_gene: TRBV4-1
CDR3aa: CASSQGGRNTGELFF

v_gene: TRBV7-6
CDR3aa: CASSFSVSGDNEQFF

v_gene: TRBV6-5
CDR3aa: CASSYGQGFYGYTF

v_gene: TRBV29-1
CDR3aa: CSVEEFVLQGPYSNQPQHF

v_gene: TRBV5-1
CDR3aa: CASSTGDRTNEKLFF

v_gene: TRBV9
CDR3aa: CASSVQGQSDTQYF

v_gene: TRBV9
CDR3aa: CASSISTGPYGYTF

v_gene: TRBV6-5
CDR3aa: CASTILAGATGELFF